This TCR beta chain was sequenced for a study of blood T cell repertoires in COVID-19. The CDR3 has 13 amino acids. Germline CDR1 and CDR2: LGHNT and FRNRAP. V lost 5 bases to trimming and J lost 0 bases, with 6 bases between them. TCRdb's table, derived via immunoSEQ multiplex PCR, lists solely in-frame clones and lacks some. The sample holds almost 200,000 clones, 85% seen once. The chain uses TRBV12-5 and TRBJ2-3; a weak D match, TRBD2 (5 bases). The TCR comes from a man aged 60 to 69 with COVID-19, enrolled during active disease. The sequenced sample consisted of peripheral blood. CDR3 residues: CASGPSSTDTQYF. The CDR3, as DNA: TGTGCTAGTGGTCCTAGCAGCACAGATACGCAGTATTTT.